The 24 T cell receptor beta chains below all came from one sample that was sequenced in a study of regulatory T cells in long-lasting Graves disease. Combining iRepertoire HTBI primers with Arm-PCR of CDR3 regions, the authors built TCR beta libraries. Via MiXCR, TCRdb re-called the multiplex PCR reads, giving one row per CDR3 protein. The top ten clones hold around 13% of a sample with fewer than 600,000 distinct CDR3 sequences, under 25% of them seen once. The time point here: persistent/refractory GD, antithyroid drugs over 5 years with positive TRAb. RNA isolated from PBMCs was used to make the TCR library. The material was peripheral blood mononuclear cells (PBMCs), obtained when the disease was refractory, from a patient treated with antithyroid drugs. These receptors all come from a female donor with Graves disease.

This clonotype has ten or more counts. The V gene is TRBV6-5, the J gene TRBJ1-5; unclear D gene. Per the germline V gene, CDR1 is MNHEY and CDR2 is SVGAGI. The CDR3 has 14 amino acids. Trimming removed 4 bases at V and 4 bases at J, with 11 bases between. The CDR3 nucleotides are TGTGCCAGCAGTTCCCTAAGACTAAATCAGCCCCAGCATTTT. Translating gives CASSSLRLNQPQHF.

This clonotype has ten or more counts. The chain has TRBV10-3 and TRBJ1-2; D possibly corresponds to TRBD1 (5 bases). CDR1 and CDR2 from the germline V gene are ENHRY and SYGVKD. The CDR3 covers 13 residues. The ends were cut back, 4 bases at V and 5 bases at J, with 11 bases in the middle. As DNA, the CDR3 is TGTGCCATCAGTGGAGAGCAGGGATATGGCTACACCTTC. Protein product: CAISGEQGYGYTF.

Note on this clonotype: A read error may explain this, as a much larger clone is one base away. The rearrangement uses TRBV6-1 and TRBJ1-1; D is unclear. Per the germline V gene, CDR1 is MNHNS and CDR2 is SASEGT. With 5 bases removed from V and 3 bases from J, the gap between germline ends came to 16 bases. CDR3 length equals 15 residues. Here the CDR3 DNA reads TGTGCCAGCAGTCTCCCTCGACAACCGGACACTGAAGCTTTCTTT. Its translation is CASSLPRQPDTEAFF.

This clonotype has just a few counts. This sequence joins TRBV15 and TRBJ2-2; D is tentatively TRBD1 or TRBD2 (5 bases each). The CDR3 is made up of 16 amino acids. Trimming left V 0 bases short and J 4 bases short, with 12 bases between. Looked up from germline, CDR1 is LNHNV and CDR2 is YYDKDF (reference sequence). In DNA form, the CDR3 reads TGTGCCACCAGCAGAGATTGGGGGTCTGGCACCGGGGAGCTGTTTTTT. The encoded protein is CATSRDWGSGTGELFF.

The rearrangement uses TRBV20-1 and TRBJ2-7; either TRBD1 or TRBD2 may supply D (5 bases each). Germline CDR1 and CDR2: DFQATT and SNEGSKA (reference sequence). The CDR3 runs 14 residues. V gave up 2 bases and J gave up 6 bases, with 17 bases separating them. Written as DNA, the CDR3 is TGCAGTGCTAGACCTCAGGGACCGGATGGCGAGCAGTACTTC. This encodes CSARPQGPDGEQYF.

This clonotype was recorded at least ten times. The V call is TRBV12-3 or TRBV12-4, the J call TRBJ1-5, with no clear D. The CDR3 is made up of 13 amino acids. Trimming shortened V by 6 bases and J by 2 bases, and 8 bases separated the two germline ends. DNA of the CDR3: TGTGCCAGCAGCTCTGGCGGCAATCAGCCCCAGCATTTT. This codes for CASSSGGNQPQHF.

This clonotype was seen at least ten times. The DNA for the CDR3 is TGTGCCAGCAGTTTATTCCGGGGTTCTGGCAATCAGCCCCAGCATTTT. It specifies CASSLFRGSGNQPQHF. The rearrangement links TRBV28 to TRBJ1-5; no reliable D call. The V end lost 1 base, the J end lost 2 bases, and 12 bases lay between the germline ends. Germline lookup yields CDR1 MDHEN and CDR2 SYDVKM. The length of the CDR3 is 16 residues.

This clonotype was recorded many times. The rearrangement joins TRBV6-1 to TRBJ1-6, with D tentatively TRBD1 (5 bases). Trimming took 5 bases from V and 8 from J, leaving 16 bases between them. Germline V lookup: CDR1 MNHNS, CDR2 SASEGT. This CDR3 has 15 amino acids. CDR3 coding DNA: TGTGCCAGCAGTCCCCCCCCCAGGGATGATTCACCCCTCCACTTT. This sequence encodes CASSPPPRDDSPLHF.

V usage is TRBV7-2 and J usage is TRBJ1-2; 7 bases map to TRBD1. J gave up 2 bases and V 5 bases, and 8 bases lay outside the gene matches. The CDR3 covers 15 residues. Per germline, CDR1 SGHTA and CDR2 FQGNSA. The CDR3 nucleotides read TGTGCCAGCAGCCTATCGAGGGGGCGGAACTATGGCTACACCTTC. Residues: CASSLSRGRNYGYTF.

About this clonotype itself: A read error may be the cause here, since a much bigger clone is one base away. The rearrangement links TRBV19 to TRBJ2-7; D is undetermined. V lost 6 bases to trimming and J lost 2 bases, with 17 bases between them. Germline V gene data show CDR1 as LNHDA and CDR2 as SQIVND (reference sequence). CDR3 length: 15 residues. In nucleotides, the CDR3 is TGTGCCAGTAGGCCTCTCTCGAGCCAACCCTACGAGCAGTACTTC. Protein: CASRPLSSQPYEQYF.

The chain is built from TRBV5-1 and TRBJ1-1, with 12 bases that match TRBD1. V lost 6 bases to trimming and J lost 4 bases; unmatched junction nucleotides: 7. CDR3 length equals 15 residues. The germline V gene has CDR1 SGHRS and CDR2 YFSETQ. Written as DNA, the CDR3 is TGCGCCAGCACCCCGGGACAGGGGGCGATCACTGAAGCTTTCTTT. It is translated as CASTPGQGAITEAFF.

The CDR3 nucleotides are TGTGCCAGCAGCCTACAGCCCGAGACCCAGTACTTC. This translates into CASSLQPETQYF. The chain employs TRBV11-3 and TRBJ2-5; D unresolved. V gave up 5 bases and J gave up 5 bases, with 9 bases separating them. Germline CDR1 SGHNT, CDR2 YENEEA. The CDR3 covers 12 residues.

This clonotype was observed a few times. The junction departs from germline at one end; a sequencing error may be responsible. The chain recombines TRBV29-1 with TRBJ2-7; 8 nucleotides line up with TRBD2. CDR3 length equals 14 residues. Germline CDR1 reads SQVTM; CDR2 reads ANQGSEA. The chain's CDR3 is CSVEGTTGGDEQYF. The CDR3, as DNA: TGCAGCGTCGAAGGGACTACCGGGGGGGACGAGCAGTACTTC.

Comment on this clonotype: Since a much larger clone is just one base distant, this may be a read error. The chain employs TRBV11-1 and TRBJ2-5, with 11 nucleotides matching TRBD2. The CDR3 has 16 residues. Germline assignment: CDR1 SGHAT and CDR2 FQDESV (reference sequence). In nucleotides, the CDR3 is TGTGCCAGCAGCCCGCGACTAGCGGGAAACCAAGAGGCCCAGTACTTC. Encoded protein: CASSPRLAGNQEAQYF.

This clonotype was counted ten times or more. V usage is TRBV2 and J usage is TRBJ1-2; the D gene is possibly TRBD1 (6 bases). This CDR3 contains 13 residues. Trimming shortened V by 8 bases and J by 2 bases, and 12 bases separated the two germline ends. Germline V gene lookup returns CDR1 SNHLY and CDR2 FYNNEI. CDR3 bases: TGTGCCAGCCCCCGGGACACCAACTATGGCTACACCTTC. It encodes CASPRDTNYGYTF.

The table lists this clonotype with many counts. The V call is TRBV29-1, the J call TRBJ1-1; D call uncertain. The CDR3 loop spans 14 amino acids. Germline CDR1 reads SQVTM; CDR2 reads ANQGSEA. The V end was cut by 2 bases, the J end by 0 bases, with 10 bases between. CDR3 residues: CSVEFGPLNTEAFF. The DNA for the CDR3 is TGCAGCGTTGAATTTGGGCCATTGAACACTGAAGCTTTCTTT.

This clonotype occurred a few times. The chain employs TRBV20-1 and TRBJ2-7; D is possibly TRBD2 (5 bases). Trimming left V 2 bases short and J 6 bases short, with 8 bases between. The CDR3 is 11 residues long. Per the germline V gene, CDR1 is DFQATT and CDR2 is SNEGSKA (reference sequence). CDR3 protein: CSARSRGEQYF. The CDR3 region has the DNA TGCAGTGCTAGATCTCGGGGCGAGCAGTACTTC.

The V gene is TRBV7-2, the J gene TRBJ2-2, with D perhaps matching TRBD2 (5 bases). The CDR3 contains 13 residues. The V and J ends lost 7 bases and 10 bases respectively, with 16 bases between them. Germline CDR1 is SGHTA and CDR2 is FQGNSA. In nucleotides, the CDR3 is TGTGCCAGCATGATTATCGGGCGGGTGGAGCTGTTTTTT. It encodes CASMIIGRVELFF.

The genes are TRBV19 and TRBJ2-7, with unresolved D. Germline V CDR1 and CDR2: LNHDA, SQIVND (reference sequence). Between the trimmed V and J ends, which lost 2 bases and 6 bases, there was a span of 11 bases. This CDR3 spans 13 amino acids. The CDR3 sequence is CASSIQVAGEQYF. DNA of the CDR3: TGTGCCAGTAGTATACAGGTAGCTGGCGAGCAGTACTTC.

Remarks on this clonotype: A much larger clone lies a single base off, so this may be a read error. This chain uses TRBV2 with TRBJ1-5; a possible D gene is TRBD1 (6 bases). This CDR3 comprises 16 residues. In germline, CDR1 is SNHLY, CDR2 FYNNEI. In DNA form, the CDR3 reads TGTGTCAGCAGTGAACCCAGGGGCCATAGCAATCAGCCCCAGCATTTT. Protein: CVSSEPRGHSNQPQHF.

The gene calls are TRBV5-4 and TRBJ1-6, with no clear D. Trimming shortened V by 3 bases and J by 5 bases, and 9 bases separated the two germline ends. Germline V gene lookup returns CDR1 SGHNT and CDR2 YYREEE (reference sequence). The length of the CDR3 is 14 residues. CDR3 sequence: CASSWYWNNSPLHF. CDR3 nucleotides: TGTGCCAGCAGCTGGTACTGGAATAATTCACCCCTCCACTTT.

The V and J genes are TRBV7-2 and TRBJ2-1, with D maybe TRBD2 (6 bases). Germline CDR1 SGHTA, CDR2 FQGNSA. The CDR3 has 14 residues. Trimming left V 1 base short and J 5 bases short, with 9 bases between. The CDR3 DNA reads as TGTGCCAGCAGCTTAGGCCTAGCGAACAATGAGCAGTTCTTC. Residues: CASSLGLANNEQFF.

About this clonotype itself: Being one base from a much bigger clone, this may be a read error. J is TRBJ2-6 and V is TRBV6-5; 7 nucleotides align to TRBD1. The CDR3 is made up of 17 amino acids. CDR1 and CDR2 from the germline V gene are MNHEY and SVGAGI. CDR3: CASSSDRDPSGANVPTF. The CDR3 coding sequence is TGTGCCAGCAGTTCTGACAGGGACCCCTCTGGGGCCAACGTCCCGACTTTC.

The chain recombines TRBV29-1 with TRBJ1-5, with 10 bases identical to TRBD1. The V gene end was trimmed by 5 bases and the J gene end by 6 bases; junction bases not matched to a gene: 13. Germline CDR1 SQVTM, CDR2 ANQGSEA. The CDR3 loop spans 16 amino acids. DNA for the CDR3: TGCAGCGTTCGGGGGGGGGACAGGGGAGCCGGTCAGCCCCAGCATTTT. This codes for CSVRGGDRGAGQPQHF.